A selection of T cell receptor beta chains follows, all from one sample in a study of T cell repertoires in cytomegalovirus infection. From the reads, TCRdb called clonotypes with MiXCR, one entry per CDR3 protein. The table includes around 280,000 distinct CDR3 sequences, about an eighth detected once. The sequenced material came from PBMCs. These receptors originate from a human donor in good health (CMV status not recorded). Some clones in this sample may be carry-over from other donors' samples. The CDR3 runs from the conserved cysteine through the conserved F or W. Fields, in order: J gene, V gene, D gene, clone size, CDR3 DNA, CDR3 protein. D genes are given only for firm matches. The listing skips clone size in some rows; elsewhere it reads once, few, many or a size class.

>TRBJ2-5|TRBV7-9|TRBD2|.
TGTGCCAGCAGCTCGATTTCGGGAGGGCCCCAAGAGACCCAGTACTTC
CASSSISGGPQETQYF
>TRBJ1-1|TRBV25-1|.|.
TGTGCCAGCACCCAACCCGGGAGATTTTTCTTT
CASTQPGRFFF
>TRBJ2-7|TRBV11-2|.|many
TGTGCCAGCAGCTTTTGGGGTTCGTCCTACGAGCAGTACTTC
CASSFWGSSYEQYF
>TRBJ2-3|TRBV29-1|TRBD1|.
TGCAGCGTTGAACAGGGGGCGAGGACAGATACGCAGTATTTT
CSVEQGARTDTQYF
>TRBJ1-1|TRBV6-5|.|many
TGTGCCAGCAGTTACGATGGGAGGGGGAACACTGAAGCTTTCTTT
CASSYDGRGNTEAFF
>TRBJ2-3|TRBV7-2|.|many
TGTGCCAGCAGCCTCGGCAAAGGAGATACGCAGTATTTT
CASSLGKGDTQYF
>TRBJ1-1|TRBV14|.|.
TGTGCCAGCAGCCCCAGAACCCGACAGTCCCGGGGCACTGAAGCTTTCTTT
CASSPRTRQSRGTEAFF
>TRBJ1-1|TRBV7-6|TRBD1|.
TGTGCCAGCAGCCCACGTCCCGGGACAGGGATGGGCACTGAAGCTTTCTTT
CASSPRPGTGMGTEAFF
>TRBJ2-1|TRBV27|TRBD2|many
TGTGCCAGCAGTTCCCAATTAGGACTAGCGGGACCCGCTGGCCAGCAGTTCTTC
CASSSQLGLAGPAGQQFF
>TRBJ2-5|TRBV10-3|TRBD2|few
TGTGCCATCAGTCGGACTAGCGGGGATTTCCAAGAGACCCAGTACTTC
CAISRTSGDFQETQYF
>TRBJ2-1|TRBV4-2|.|many
TGTGCCAGCAGCCAAGATCGATTTCAACTAGCGTTCTTC
CASSQDRFQLAFF
>TRBJ2-1|TRBV6-2/TRBV6-3|.|.
TGTGCCAGCAGTTACATTCAGTGGGACAATGAGCAGTTCTTC
CASSYIQWDNEQFF
>TRBJ1-5|TRBV4-2|.|.
TGTGCCAGCAGCCCCTCCCTCTCTCAGCTACGGGGCAATCAGCCCCAGCATTTT
CASSPSLSQLRGNQPQHF
>TRBJ2-7|TRBV19|.|few
TGTGCCAGTAGTTCGCGGTTATCCTACGAGCAGTACTTC
CASSSRLSYEQYF